Listed here are 8 T cell receptor beta chains from one sample, sequenced in a study of blood T cell repertoires in COVID-19. Using immunoSEQ multiplex PCR, the repertoire was profiled, and TCRdb retains in-frame clones only, with some absent. The repertoire holds approximately 61,000 clones, with approximately 79% as singletons. Sequenced material: peripheral blood. These receptors all stem from a woman in her 70s with acute or convalescent COVID-19.

The rearrangement uses TRBV6-2 or TRBV6-3 and TRBJ2-3; D might be TRBD2 (6 bases). The V end was cut by 0 bases, the J end by 5 bases, with 12 bases between. Germline CDR1 and CDR2: MNHEY and SVGEGT. The CDR3 consists of 15 residues. The CDR3 region is CASSYSVGGVDTQYF. The CDR3 DNA is TGTGCCAGCAGTTACTCAGTCGGGGGAGTAGATACGCAGTATTTT.

This clone was detected once. The chain employs TRBV7-3 and TRBJ2-1, with D possibly matching TRBD1 (6 bases). The germline V and J ends were trimmed by 3 bases and 2 bases, with 11 bases remaining between them. CDR1 is SGHTA, CDR2 FQGTGA, per germline. The CDR3 extends over 15 amino acids. The CDR3 DNA reads as TGTGCCAGCAGCTTGGGCAGGGGCGCCTACAATGAGCAGTTCTTC. This translates into CASSLGRGAYNEQFF.

This clone was picked up a small number of times. This chain joins TRBV4-1 and TRBJ2-5; weak D call: TRBD1 (5 bases). The CDR3 extends over 16 amino acids. Trimming shortened V by 1 base and J by 5 bases, and 17 bases separated the two germline ends. CDR1 MGHRA and CDR2 YSYEKL come from the germline V gene. The CDR3 DNA sequence: TGCGCCAGCAGCCAAGTCTTCACTTTCCGACAGGAGACCCAGTACTTC. Protein: CASSQVFTFRQETQYF.

This clone was recorded once. The V and J genes are TRBV18 and TRBJ2-5; TRBD2 is a possible D gene (6 bases). The length of the CDR3 is 15 residues. The germline V gene encodes CDR1 KGHSH and CDR2 LQKENI. V shed 3 bases and J shed 6 bases, with 17 bases lying between them. The CDR3 loop is CASSPPGTQQKTQYF. In DNA form, the CDR3 reads TGTGCCAGCTCACCGCCGGGGACTCAACAGAAGACCCAGTACTTC.

The chain is built from TRBV6-5 and TRBJ1-5; TRBD1 might be the D (5 bases). CDR3 length: 15 amino acids. Trimming removed 2 bases at V and 1 base at J, with 9 bases between. Germline V lookup: CDR1 MNHEY, CDR2 SVGAGI. The CDR3 DNA sequence: TGTGCCAGCAGTTACAGGCAGGGAAGCAATCAGCCCCAGCATTTT. It encodes CASSYRQGSNQPQHF.

V and J are TRBV5-4 and TRBJ1-2; possible D gene TRBD1, 6 bases. V was pared by 4 bases and J by 3 bases, with 10 bases between. Germline assignment: CDR1 SGHNT and CDR2 YYREEE (reference sequence). The CDR3 is made up of 13 amino acids. The CDR3 loop reads CASSPDRYYGYTF. The CDR3 DNA reads TGTGCCAGCAGCCCGGACAGATACTATGGCTACACCTTC. Full variable domain (rest looked up from reference TRBV5-4 and TRBJ1-2): ETGVTQSPTHLIKTRGQQVTLRCSSQSGHNTVSWYQQALGQGPQFIFQYYREEENGRGNFPPRFSGLQFPNYSSELNVNALELDDSALYLCASSPDRYYGYTFGSGTRLTVV.

This chain connects TRBV7-6 to TRBJ1-2; 7 positions match TRBD1. CDR3 length: 15 residues. The V gene's germline CDR1 is SGHVS and CDR2 FNYEAQ. Trimming cost V 3 bases and J 2 bases; bases outside gene matches: 6. The CDR3 loop is CASSFPGQRNYGYTF. The CDR3 DNA reads as TGTGCCAGCAGCTTCCCGGGACAGAGAAACTATGGCTACACCTTC.

This clone was recorded once. The chain couples TRBV6-1 to TRBJ1-6; tentatively, D is TRBD1 (6 bases). V dropped 6 bases and J dropped 4 bases, with 25 bases sitting between them. CDR1 is MNHNS, CDR2 SASEGT, per germline. The CDR3 spans 19 residues. The CDR3 sequence: CASSERGAGAVKYNSPLHF. CDR3 DNA: TGTGCCAGCAGCGAAAGAGGTGCAGGGGCCGTTAAGTATAATTCACCCCTCCACTTT.